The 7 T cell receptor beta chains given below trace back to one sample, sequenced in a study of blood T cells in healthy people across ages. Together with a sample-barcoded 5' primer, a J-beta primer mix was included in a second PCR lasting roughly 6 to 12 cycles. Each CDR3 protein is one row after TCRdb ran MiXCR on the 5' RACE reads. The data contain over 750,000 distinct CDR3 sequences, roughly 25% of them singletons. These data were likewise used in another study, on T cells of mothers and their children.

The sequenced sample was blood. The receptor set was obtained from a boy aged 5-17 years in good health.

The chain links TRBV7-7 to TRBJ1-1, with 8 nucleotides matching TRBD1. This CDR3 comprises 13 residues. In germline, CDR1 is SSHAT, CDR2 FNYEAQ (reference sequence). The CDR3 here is CAGRPTGDTEAFF. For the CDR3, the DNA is TGTGCTGGCAGACCGACAGGGGACACTGAAGCTTTCTTT. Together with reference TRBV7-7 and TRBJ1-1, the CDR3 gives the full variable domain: GAGVSQSPRYKVTKRGQDVTLRCDPISSHATLYWYQQALGQGPEFLTYFNYEAQPDKSGLPSDRFSAERPEGSISTLTIQRTEQRDSAMYRCAGRPTGDTEAFFGQGTRLTVV.

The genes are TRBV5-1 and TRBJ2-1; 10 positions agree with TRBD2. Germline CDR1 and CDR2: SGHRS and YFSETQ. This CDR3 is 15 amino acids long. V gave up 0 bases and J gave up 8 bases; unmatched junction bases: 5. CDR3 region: CASSLASGSFDEQFF. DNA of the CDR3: TGCGCCAGCAGCTTGGCTAGCGGGAGCTTCGATGAGCAGTTCTTC.

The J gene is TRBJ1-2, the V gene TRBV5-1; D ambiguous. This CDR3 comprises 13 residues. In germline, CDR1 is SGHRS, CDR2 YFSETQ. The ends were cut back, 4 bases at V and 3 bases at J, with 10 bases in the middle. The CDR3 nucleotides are TGCGCCAGCAGCCCAAGTCAGCACTATGGCTACACCTTC. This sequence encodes CASSPSQHYGYTF.

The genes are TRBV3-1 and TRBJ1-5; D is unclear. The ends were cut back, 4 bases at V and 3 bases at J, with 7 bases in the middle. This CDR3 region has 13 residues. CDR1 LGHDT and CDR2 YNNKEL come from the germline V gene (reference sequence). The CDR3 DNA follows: TGTGCCAGCAGCCCCGAACCCAATCAGCCCCAGCATTTT. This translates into CASSPEPNQPQHF.

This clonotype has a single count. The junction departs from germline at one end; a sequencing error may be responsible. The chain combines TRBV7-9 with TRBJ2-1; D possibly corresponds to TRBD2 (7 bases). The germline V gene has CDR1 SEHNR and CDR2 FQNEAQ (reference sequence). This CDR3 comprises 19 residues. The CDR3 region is CDSSPSWRGPPGDYNEQFF. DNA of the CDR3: TGTGACAGCAGCCCCTCTTGGCGGGGGCCCCCCGGCGATTACAATGAGCAGTTCTTC.

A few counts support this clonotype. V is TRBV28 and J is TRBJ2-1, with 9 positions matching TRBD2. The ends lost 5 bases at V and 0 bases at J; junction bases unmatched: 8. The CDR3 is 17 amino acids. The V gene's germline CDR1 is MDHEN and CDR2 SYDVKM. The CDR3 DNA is TGTGCCAGCAGTGATGGGACTAGCAGCCGCTCCTACAATGAGCAGTTCTTC. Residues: CASSDGTSSRSYNEQFF.

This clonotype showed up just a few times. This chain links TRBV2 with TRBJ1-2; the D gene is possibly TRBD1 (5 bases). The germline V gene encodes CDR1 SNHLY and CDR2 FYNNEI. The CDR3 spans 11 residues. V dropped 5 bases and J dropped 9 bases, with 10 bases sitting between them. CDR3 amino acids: CASSSGLSYTF. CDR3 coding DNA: TGTGCCAGCAGTTCAGGGTTAAGCTACACCTTC.